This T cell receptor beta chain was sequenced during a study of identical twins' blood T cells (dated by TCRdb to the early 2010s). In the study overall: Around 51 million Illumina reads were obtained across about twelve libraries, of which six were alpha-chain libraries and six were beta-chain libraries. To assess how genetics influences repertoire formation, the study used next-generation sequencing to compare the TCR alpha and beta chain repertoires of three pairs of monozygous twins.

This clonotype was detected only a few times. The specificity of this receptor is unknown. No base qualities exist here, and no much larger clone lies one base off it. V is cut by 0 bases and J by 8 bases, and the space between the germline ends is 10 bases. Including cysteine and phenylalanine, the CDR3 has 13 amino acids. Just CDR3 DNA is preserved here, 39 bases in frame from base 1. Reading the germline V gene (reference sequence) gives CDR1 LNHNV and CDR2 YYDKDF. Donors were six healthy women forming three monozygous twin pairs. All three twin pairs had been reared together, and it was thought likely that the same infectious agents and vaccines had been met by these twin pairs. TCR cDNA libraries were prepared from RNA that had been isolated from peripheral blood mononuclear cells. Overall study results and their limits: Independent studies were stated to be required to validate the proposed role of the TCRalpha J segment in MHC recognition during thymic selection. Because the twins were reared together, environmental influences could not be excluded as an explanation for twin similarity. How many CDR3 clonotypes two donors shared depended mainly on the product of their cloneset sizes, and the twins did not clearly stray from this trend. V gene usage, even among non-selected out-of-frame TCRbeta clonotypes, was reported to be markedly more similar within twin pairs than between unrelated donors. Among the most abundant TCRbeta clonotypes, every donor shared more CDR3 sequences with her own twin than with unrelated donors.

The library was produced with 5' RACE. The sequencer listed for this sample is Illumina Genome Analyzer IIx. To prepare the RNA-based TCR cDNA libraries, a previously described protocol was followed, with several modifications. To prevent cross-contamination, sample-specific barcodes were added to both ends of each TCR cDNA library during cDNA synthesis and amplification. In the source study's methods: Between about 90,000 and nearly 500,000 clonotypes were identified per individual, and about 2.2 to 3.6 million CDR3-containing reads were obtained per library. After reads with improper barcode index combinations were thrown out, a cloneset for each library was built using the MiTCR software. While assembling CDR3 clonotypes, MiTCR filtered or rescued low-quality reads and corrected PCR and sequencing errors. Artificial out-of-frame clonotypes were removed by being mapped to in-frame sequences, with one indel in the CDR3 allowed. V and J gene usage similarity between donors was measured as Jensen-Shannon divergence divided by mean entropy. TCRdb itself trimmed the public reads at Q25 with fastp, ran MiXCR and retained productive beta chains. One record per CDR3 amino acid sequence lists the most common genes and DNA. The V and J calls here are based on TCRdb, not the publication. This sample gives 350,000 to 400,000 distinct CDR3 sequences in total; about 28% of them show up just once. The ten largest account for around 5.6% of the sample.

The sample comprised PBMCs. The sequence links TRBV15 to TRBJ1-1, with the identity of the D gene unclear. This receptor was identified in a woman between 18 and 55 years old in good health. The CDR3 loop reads CATSRDRTGEAFF. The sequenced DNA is TGTGCCACCAGCAGAGATAGGACTGGGGAAGCTTTCTTT. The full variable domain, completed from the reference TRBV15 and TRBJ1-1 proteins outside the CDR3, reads DAMVIQNPRYQVTQFGKPVTLSCSQTLNHNVMYWYQQKSSQAPKLLFHYYDKDFNNEADTPDNFQSRRPNTSFCFLDIRSPGLGDTAMYLCATSRDRTGEAFFGQGTRLTVV.